Given below is one T cell receptor (beta chain) in context. These data originate in a study of blood T cell repertoires in COVID-19. At the level of the study: T cells, B-cell-depleted T cells, or PBMCs supplied cDNA or gDNA.

Per the original data handling: The authors estimated nucleated cell counts from reference gene primer amplification. TCRdb's table, derived via immunoSEQ multiplex PCR, lists solely in-frame clones and lacks some. V and J calls and clone size are copied from that table; D and trimming were computed from the DNA. The sample carries about 57,000 clones, about 82% recorded once. The participants were between about 18 and 90 years old and came from some 23 US areas. This CDR3 has 13 residues. With 3 bases removed from V and 7 bases from J, the gap between germline ends came to 9 bases. The V gene's germline CDR1 is SGHAT and CDR2 FQNNGV.

The chain uses TRBV11-2 and TRBJ2-2; D is unclear. This TCR derives from a woman between 40 and 50 years old with acute COVID-19. Material for sequencing was PBMCs or T cells enriched from blood (not recorded which). The CDR3 protein is CASSFLFVGELFF. The CDR3 region has the DNA TGTGCCAGCAGCTTTCTATTCGTCGGGGAGCTGTTTTTT.